One sample yielded the 21 T cell receptor beta chains listed below, sequenced in a study of T cells in Graves' hyperthyroidism and ophthalmopathy. The investigators amplified TCR beta CDR3 regions from RNA transcripts. The TCR CDR3 was amplified in a first-round RT-PCR using the HTBI primer set. TCRdb re-called the multiplex PCR reads with MiXCR, one entry per CDR3 protein. The sample has some 620,000 distinct CDR3 sequences, around 15% seen once. Source material: blood. The source is a woman under 40 with Graves' hyperthyroidism.

On this clonotype itself: A much larger clone sits a single nucleotide away, making a read error possible. The chain combines TRBV28 with TRBJ1-2; the D gene is possibly TRBD1 (5 bases). Germline CDR1 reads MDHEN; CDR2 reads SYDVKM. There are 13 residues in the CDR3. For the CDR3, the DNA is TGTGCCCGCAGTTACGGGGGGACCTATGGCTACACCTTC. This sequence encodes CARSYGGTYGYTF.

This clonotype was detected many times. The rearrangement uses TRBV6-1 and TRBJ1-1, with a tentative D call TRBD1 (5 bases). The CDR3 length is 12 residues. V shed 4 bases and J shed 8 bases, with 11 bases lying between them. Germline-derived CDR1 and CDR2 are MNHNS and SASEGT. The CDR3 here is CASSAAGWEAFF. In DNA, the CDR3 is TGTGCCAGCAGTGCTGCAGGGTGGGAAGCTTTCTTT.

A note on this clonotype: This may arise from a read error, as a much more abundant clone is one base away. The chain couples TRBV27 to TRBJ2-2, with a weak D call TRBD2 (5 bases). V shed 5 bases and J shed 10 bases, with 17 bases lying between them. The CDR3 is 14 residues long. The germline V gene encodes CDR1 MNHEY and CDR2 SMNVEV (reference sequence). In DNA form, the CDR3 reads TGTGCCAGCAGTCCCGGACGGACTGCCGCGGAGCTGTTTTTT. It specifies CASSPGRTAAELFF.

The chain employs TRBV7-6 and TRBJ1-6; TRBD1 is a possible D gene (5 bases). From germline, CDR1 is SGHVS and CDR2 FNYEAQ. This CDR3 spans 16 amino acids. Trimming took off 5 bases at V and 9 bases at J, with 20 bases between the two ends. The CDR3 sequence: CASSQTRAGLRSPLHF. CDR3 DNA sequence: TGTGCCAGCAGCCAGACCCGAGCAGGGTTACGTTCACCCCTCCACTTT. The full variable domain, completed using reference TRBV7-6 and TRBJ1-6, is GAGVSQSPRYKVTKRGQDVALRCDPISGHVSLYWYRQALGQGPEFLTYFNYEAQQDKSGLPNDRFSAERPEGSISTLTIQRTEQRDSAMYRCASSQTRAGLRSPLHFGNGTRLTVT.

The rearrangement uses TRBV5-4 and TRBJ2-5; the D gene is possibly TRBD2 (6 bases). V was shortened by 5 bases and J by 3 bases, with 11 bases between the two germline ends. CDR1 is SGHNT, CDR2 YYREEE, per germline (reference sequence). The CDR3 length is 13 residues. CDR3 nucleotides: TGTGCCAGCAGGCGCTCGGGGGAAGAGACCCAGTACTTC. Translated, it gives CASRRSGEETQYF.

This clonotype was seen repeatedly, ten times or more. The chain links TRBV6-1 to TRBJ1-1; weak D call: TRBD1 (5 bases). Germline-derived CDR1 and CDR2 are MNHNS and SASEGT. V was pared by 9 bases and J by 3 bases, with 17 bases between. The CDR3 totals 14 residues. The CDR3 DNA follows: TGTGCCAGTCCGCGTCGGTGGGGGGACACTGAAGCTTTCTTT. Its translation: CASPRRWGDTEAFF.

This clonotype was seen repeatedly, ten times or more. The rearrangement joins TRBV5-1 to TRBJ2-7; D perhaps matches TRBD2 (6 bases). V was trimmed by 1 base and J by 9 bases, leaving 14 bases between them. This CDR3 is built from 13 residues. Looked up from germline, CDR1 is SGHRS and CDR2 is YFSETQ. CDR3: CASSLWGGQGQYF. The CDR3 bases are TGCGCCAGCAGCTTGTGGGGAGGCCAGGGGCAGTACTTC.

This chain uses TRBV4-1 with TRBJ1-5; 11 bases are shared with TRBD1. V lost 0 bases to trimming and J lost 9 bases; unmatched junction nucleotides: 4. The CDR3 has 15 residues. Per germline, CDR1 MGHRA and CDR2 YSYEKL. CDR3 coding DNA: TGCGCCAGCAGCCAAGACCGGGACAGGGGGTTGCCCCAGCATTTT. It is translated as CASSQDRDRGLPQHF.

The table lists this clonotype with many counts. The chain links TRBV18 to TRBJ1-1; unclear D gene. Trimming left V 3 bases short and J 1 base short, with 6 bases between. CDR3 length: 13 amino acids. CDR1 and CDR2 from the germline V gene are KGHSH and LQKENI. The CDR3 DNA follows: TGTGCCAGCTCACCCCCGTGGAACACTGAAGCTTTCTTT. Translating gives CASSPPWNTEAFF.

The sample holds many counts of this clonotype. The chain employs TRBV30 and TRBJ2-1; D possibly uses TRBD1 or TRBD2 (5 bases each). Looked up from germline, CDR1 is GTSNPN and CDR2 is SVGIG (reference sequence). The V end lost 2 bases, the J end lost 13 bases, and 12 bases lay between the germline ends. The CDR3 is 11 residues long. CDR3 residues: CAWSSGTRQFF. Written as DNA, the CDR3 is TGTGCCTGGAGTAGTGGGACGCGTCAGTTCTTC. The variable domain in full, completed from reference TRBV30 and TRBJ2-1, reads SQTIHQWPATLVQPVGSPLSLECTVEGTSNPNLYWYRQAAGRGLQLLFYSVGIGQISSEVPQNLSASRPQDRQFILSSKKLLLSDSGFYLCAWSSGTRQFFGPGTRLTVL.

The gene calls are TRBV10-3 and TRBJ1-2; 7 bases line up with TRBD1. The CDR3 sequence is 15 residues long. Looked up from germline, CDR1 is ENHRY and CDR2 is SYGVKD. J was trimmed by 0 bases and V by 6 bases; bases with no gene match: 7. This chain's CDR3 is CAIRGTVLANYGYTF. Here the CDR3 DNA reads TGTGCCATCAGGGGGACAGTTCTAGCTAACTATGGCTACACCTTC.

This clonotype showed up just a few times. The rearrangement joins TRBV5-5 to TRBJ2-7; 10 bases match TRBD1. V was clipped by 3 bases and J by 8 bases; unmatched bases: 5. The CDR3 extends over 13 amino acids. The V gene's germline CDR1 is SGHKS and CDR2 YYEKEE (reference sequence). This CDR3 is CASSSGQGGKQYF. The CDR3 DNA is TGTGCCAGCAGCTCCGGACAGGGGGGGAAGCAGTACTTC.

This clonotype was seen a few times. J is TRBJ1-2 and V is TRBV7-9; 9 nucleotides agree with TRBD1. The J segment lost 4 bases and the V segment lost 5 bases, leaving 8 bases of the junction unmatched. The CDR3 contains 15 residues. Germline V CDR1 and CDR2: SEHNR, FQNEAQ (reference sequence). The CDR3 nucleotides are TGTGCCAGCAGCGCAACAGGGGGCGAGCCCTATGGCTACACCTTC. Protein product: CASSATGGEPYGYTF.

This clonotype was recorded at least ten times. This chain uses TRBV6-1 with TRBJ1-1; no firm D call. Per germline, CDR1 MNHNS and CDR2 SASEGT. Trimming removed 7 bases from V and 1 base from J, with 10 bases in between. The CDR3 is 13 residues long. The CDR3: CASISEANTEAFF. As DNA, the CDR3 is TGTGCCAGCATCTCTGAAGCGAACACTGAAGCTTTCTTT.

This clonotype was counted many times. The chain couples TRBV27 to TRBJ1-2; D call uncertain. CDR3 size: 14 residues. CDR1 is MNHEY and CDR2 is SMNVEV in the germline V gene (reference sequence). Trimming shortened V by 0 bases and J by 6 bases, and 11 bases separated the two germline ends. The CDR3 region is CASSLSFGWDGYTF. The CDR3 DNA reads as TGTGCCAGCAGTTTATCATTCGGCTGGGATGGCTACACCTTC.

The chain recombines TRBV6-5 with TRBJ2-5; TRBD1 matches at 7 bases. Germline assignment: CDR1 MNHEY and CDR2 SVGAGI. The length of the CDR3 is 16 residues. V lost 2 bases, J lost 1 base, and 7 bases stayed unmatched. DNA for the CDR3: TGTGCCAGCAGTTACCCACAGGGGATCTCCCAAGAGACCCAGTACTTC. Translation gives CASSYPQGISQETQYF.

This clonotype was picked up many times. CDR3 sequence reads: CASSLYGGLNNEQFF. CDR3 sequence (DNA): TGTGCCAGCAGCTTATATGGGGGACTTAACAATGAGCAGTTCTTC. The rearrangement links TRBV11-2 to TRBJ2-1; a weak D match, TRBD2 (6 bases). The V gene lost 2 bases and the J gene lost 5 bases, with 13 bases spanning the gap. There are 15 residues in the CDR3. Germline assignment: CDR1 SGHAT and CDR2 FQNNGV.

This clonotype came up many times. J is TRBJ2-1 and V is TRBV7-2; possibly TRBD2 for D (6 bases). V was shortened by 5 bases and J by 5 bases, with 13 bases between the two germline ends. The CDR3 has 14 amino acids. The germline V gene has CDR1 SGHTA and CDR2 FQGNSA. CDR3 DNA sequence: TGTGCCAGCAGCCGGACTATCGCCGACAATGAGCAGTTCTTC. Translated: CASSRTIADNEQFF.

This clonotype was seen many times. This chain uses TRBV2 with TRBJ1-1; tentative D call: TRBD1 (5 bases). Trimming removed 3 bases from V and 4 bases from J, with 9 bases in between. This CDR3 contains 13 residues. Per germline, CDR1 SNHLY and CDR2 FYNNEI. The DNA for the CDR3 is TGTGCCAGCAGTGACAGGGTGGCCACTGAAGCTTTCTTT. Amino acid sequence: CASSDRVATEAFF.

This clonotype was recorded a few times. This rearrangement joins TRBV20-1 to TRBJ2-5; 7 bases fit TRBD1. J lost 6 bases, V lost 4 bases, and 8 bases had no gene match. This CDR3 region has 13 residues. Per the germline V gene, CDR1 is DFQATT and CDR2 is SNEGSKA (reference sequence). The CDR3 is CSANTGTAQTQYF. In DNA, the CDR3 is TGCAGTGCTAATACAGGGACAGCTCAGACCCAGTACTTC.

This clonotype was seen only a few times. The gene calls are TRBV4-3 and TRBJ1-5; D remains unclear. Trimming removed 0 bases at V and 6 bases at J, with 12 bases between. Per germline, CDR1 LGHNA and CDR2 YSLEER. This CDR3 spans 15 amino acids. The CDR3 DNA is TGCGCCAGCAGCCAAGATACGTCCAAGGGTCAGCCCCAGCATTTT. This translates into CASSQDTSKGQPQHF.